The entry below gives a single TCR beta chain sequence along with its context. V lost 4 bases and J lost 2; bases outside the gene matches: 6. This CDR3 region has 16 residues. Germline CDR1 reads KGHDR; CDR2 reads SFDVKD. The data are from a study of blood T cell repertoires in COVID-19. At the level of the study: The samples span acute and convalescent COVID-19 from the United States, Italy and Spain. PBMCs, B-cell-depleted T cells, or T cells provided the cDNA or gDNA that made up the material.

As processed by the authors: Cell counts per sample came from amplifying reference gene primers. The table came from immunoSEQ multiplex PCR; TCRdb's copy has only in-frame clones and leaves some out. V and J calls and clone size are as listed in that table; D and trimming were resolved from the DNA. Of around 30,000 clones listed, roughly 85% are singletons. The chain uses TRBV24-1 and TRBJ2-1; 8 nucleotides line up with TRBD1. Sequenced: peripheral blood. This receptor was taken from a man between 60 and 75 years old with active COVID-19. The CDR3 region is CATSDPGGWPYNEQFF. CDR3 DNA: TGTGCCACCAGTGACCCAGGGGGCTGGCCCTACAATGAGCAGTTCTTC.